This TCR beta chain was identified during a study of T cell changes during pregnancy in multiple sclerosis. TCRdb's copy holds only in-frame clones and misses some; the assay was immunoSEQ multiplex PCR. Of tens of thousands of clones listed, about 93% are singletons. The CDR3 runs 15 residues. V lost 3 bases and J lost 1; bases outside the gene matches: 4. The germline V gene has CDR1 MNHEY and CDR2 SMNVEV (reference sequence). The sequenced sample was CD8+ T cells from peripheral blood mononuclear cells, obtained in the third trimester of pregnancy. The chain joins TRBV27 to TRBJ2-3, with TRBD2 identical over 7 bases. The receptor was isolated from a female donor with multiple sclerosis, enrolled in a pregnancy study. CDR3 amino acids: CASSFSRGGTDTQYF. The CDR3 region has the DNA TGTGCCAGCAGTTTCTCCCGGGGGGGCACAGATACGCAGTATTTT.